This T cell receptor beta chain was recorded in a study of shared clonotypes between healthy human individuals. With regard to this clone: Its antigen is unidentified.

CD8 cells classed as naive were CD45RO-negative and positively selected for CCR7, excluding terminally differentiated effector memory CD45RA+ cells. Points from the study as a whole: Rarefaction revealed incomplete sorted-subset sequencing despite large depth. Sampling covered nothing but blood. Tissue TCR repertoires likely differ from those found in blood. Non-shared clonotypes displayed generation probabilities falling below those of clonotypes present in all four donors. Memory subsets had estimated richness that was generally smaller than that of naive subsets.

The CDR3 has 12 residues. CDR1 is SQVTM and CDR2 is ANQGSEA in the germline V gene. The ends lost 7 bases at V and 5 bases at J; junction bases unmatched: 8. The data were produced by immunoSEQ multiplex PCR, yet TCRdb's version contains in-frame clones alone and is incomplete. The sample lists about 800,000 clones; 96% were seen once. Sequenced material: naive CD8+ T cells sorted from blood. The origin of this receptor is a man in his thirties or forties in good health. The chain links TRBV29-1 to TRBJ2-7, with 7 bases fitting TRBD2. CDR3 residues: CSAVGLSHEQYF. Written as DNA, the CDR3 is TGCAGCGCCGTGGGACTAAGTCACGAGCAGTACTTC.